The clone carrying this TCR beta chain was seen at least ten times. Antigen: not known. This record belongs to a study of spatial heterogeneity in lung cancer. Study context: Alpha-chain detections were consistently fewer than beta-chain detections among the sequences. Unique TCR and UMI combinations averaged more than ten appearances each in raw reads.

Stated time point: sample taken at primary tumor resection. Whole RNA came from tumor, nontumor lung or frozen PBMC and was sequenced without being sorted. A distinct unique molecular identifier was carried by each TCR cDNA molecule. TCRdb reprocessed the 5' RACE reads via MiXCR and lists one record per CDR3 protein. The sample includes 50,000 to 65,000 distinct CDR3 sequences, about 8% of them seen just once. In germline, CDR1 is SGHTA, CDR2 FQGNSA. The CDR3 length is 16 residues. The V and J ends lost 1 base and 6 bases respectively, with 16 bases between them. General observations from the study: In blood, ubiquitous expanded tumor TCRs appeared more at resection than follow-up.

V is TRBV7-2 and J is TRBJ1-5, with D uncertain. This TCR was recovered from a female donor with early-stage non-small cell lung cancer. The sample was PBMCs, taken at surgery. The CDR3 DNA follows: TGTGCCAGCAGCTTAGAAGCAAACGTTTGGAGTCAGCCCCAGCATTTT. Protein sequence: CASSLEANVWSQPQHF.